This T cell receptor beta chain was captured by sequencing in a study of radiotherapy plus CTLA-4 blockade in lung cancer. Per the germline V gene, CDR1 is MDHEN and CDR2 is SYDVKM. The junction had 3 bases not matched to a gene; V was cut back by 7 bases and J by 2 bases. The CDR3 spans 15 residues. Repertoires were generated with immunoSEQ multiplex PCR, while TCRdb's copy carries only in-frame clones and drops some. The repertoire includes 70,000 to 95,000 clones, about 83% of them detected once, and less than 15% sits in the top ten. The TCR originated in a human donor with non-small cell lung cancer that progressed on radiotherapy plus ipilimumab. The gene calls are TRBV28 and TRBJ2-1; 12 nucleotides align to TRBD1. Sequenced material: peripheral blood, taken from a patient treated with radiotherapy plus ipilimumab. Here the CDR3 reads CASTGTGGAYNEQFF. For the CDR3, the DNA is TGTGCCAGCACCGGGACAGGGGGCGCCTACAATGAGCAGTTCTTC.